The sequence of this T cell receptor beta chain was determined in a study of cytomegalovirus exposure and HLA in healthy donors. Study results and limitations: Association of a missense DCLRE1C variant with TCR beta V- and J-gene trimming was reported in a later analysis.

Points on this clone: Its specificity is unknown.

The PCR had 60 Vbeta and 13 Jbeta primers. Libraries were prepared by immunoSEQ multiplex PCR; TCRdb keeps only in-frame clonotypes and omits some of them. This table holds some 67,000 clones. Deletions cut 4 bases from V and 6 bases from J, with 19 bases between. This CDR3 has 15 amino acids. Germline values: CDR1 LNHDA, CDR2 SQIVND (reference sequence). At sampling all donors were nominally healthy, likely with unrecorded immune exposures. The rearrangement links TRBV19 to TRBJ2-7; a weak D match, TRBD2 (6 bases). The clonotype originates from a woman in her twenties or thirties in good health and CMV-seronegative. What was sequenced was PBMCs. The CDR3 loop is CASSSSGSPPFEQYF. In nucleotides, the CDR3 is TGTGCCAGTAGTAGCTCCGGGAGTCCCCCCTTCGAGCAGTACTTC.